One sample yielded the 30 T cell receptor beta chains listed below, sequenced in a study of technical replicates of blood from a few donors. Produced via immunoSEQ multiplex PCR; TCRdb's table is partial and in-frame only. The sample lists under 65,000 clones; around nine tenths were seen once. Sequenced sample: PBMCs. The receptor source for this set is a human donor in good health. Some clones in this sample may be carry-over from other donors' samples.

The V and J genes are TRBV2 and TRBJ2-3; D might be TRBD2 (5 bases). Germline V lookup: CDR1 SNHLY, CDR2 FYNNEI. The CDR3 has 15 amino acids. Between the trimmed V and J ends, which lost 8 bases and 2 bases, there was a span of 17 bases. The CDR3 nucleotides read TGTGCCAGCGGACGCGGCGGGTATAACACAGATACGCAGTATTTT. Its translation: CASGRGGYNTDTQYF.

This clone was counted a single time. The rearrangement joins TRBV19 to TRBJ2-3, with 7 bases lining up with TRBD1. Losses at the gene ends were 1 base for V and 7 bases for J; bases not matched to a gene: 8. Germline CDR1 LNHDA, CDR2 SQIVND (reference sequence). This CDR3 region has 15 residues. The CDR3 nucleotides are TGTGCCAGTAGTATAGTCGGGACAGCCCTCAATACGCAGTATTTT. Protein sequence: CASSIVGTALNTQYF.

V usage is TRBV9 and J usage is TRBJ1-6; 7 positions match TRBD1. Germline CDR1 and CDR2: SGDLS and YYNGEE. This CDR3 is 14 amino acids long. V was pared by 0 bases and J by 8 bases, with 2 bases of the junction left unmatched. The CDR3 DNA is TGTGCCAGCAGCGTAGAGGGGGCCCATTCACCCCTCCACTTT. Its translation: CASSVEGAHSPLHF.

The rearrangement links TRBV7-9 to TRBJ2-7, with D tentatively TRBD2 (6 bases). Germline lookup yields CDR1 SEHNR and CDR2 FQNEAQ (reference sequence). V was cut by 6 bases and J by 4 bases, with 16 bases left in between. The CDR3 covers 14 residues. As DNA, the CDR3 is TGTGCCAGCAGTCCAGGCGTTAGCGGATACGAGCAGTACTTC. This gives the protein CASSPGVSGYEQYF.

The CDR3 reads CASSLNRETQYF. Written as DNA, the CDR3 is TGTGCCAGCAGCTTGAATCGAGAGACCCAGTACTTC. This chain links TRBV5-6 with TRBJ2-5; D is unclear. V was trimmed by 1 base and J by 4 bases, leaving 5 bases between them. CDR3 length equals 12 residues. The germline CDR1 and CDR2 sequences are SGHDT and YYEEEE.

The V call is TRBV4-1, the J call TRBJ2-3; TRBD2 agrees at 7 bases. With V trimmed by 1 base and J by 3 bases, 1 base remained unmatched. Germline V gene data show CDR1 as MGHRA and CDR2 as YSYEKL. The length of the CDR3 is 14 residues. The CDR3 reads CASSQVGGTDTQYF. The DNA of the CDR3 is TGCGCCAGCAGCCAAGTCGGGGGGACAGATACGCAGTATTTT.

J is TRBJ2-7 and V is TRBV27; D is possibly TRBD1 (6 bases). Germline V gene data show CDR1 as MNHEY and CDR2 as SMNVEV (reference sequence). The length of the CDR3 is 13 residues. Trimming left V 4 bases short and J 7 bases short, with 14 bases between. CDR3 residues: CASSSDRPREQYF. For the CDR3, the DNA is TGTGCCAGCAGTTCGGACAGACCTCGGGAGCAGTACTTC.

The CDR3 loop reads CASSLSGSTDTQYF. The CDR3 DNA follows: TGCGCCAGCAGTCTAAGCGGAAGCACAGATACGCAGTATTTT. This sequence joins TRBV10-2 and TRBJ2-3, with a tentative D call TRBD2 (5 bases). The CDR3 extends over 14 amino acids. V was trimmed by 5 bases and J by 0 bases, leaving 9 bases between them. Germline loops: CDR1 WSHSY, CDR2 SAAADI.

This chain connects TRBV2 to TRBJ2-3; 9 positions match TRBD2. V was pared by 8 bases and J by 5 bases, with 11 bases of the junction left unmatched. This CDR3 comprises 15 residues. Germline V CDR1 and CDR2: SNHLY, FYNNEI. CDR3 sequence reads: CASGGSGGWVDTQYF. The CDR3 nucleotides read TGTGCCAGCGGGGGGAGCGGGGGGTGGGTAGATACGCAGTATTTT.

The J gene is TRBJ1-5, the V gene TRBV6-6; D is undetermined. Germline V gene lookup returns CDR1 MNHNY and CDR2 SVGAGI (reference sequence). The CDR3 covers 15 residues. The V and J ends lost 0 bases and 3 bases respectively, with 9 bases between them. CDR3 loop: CASSYSPGNNQPQHF. Written as DNA, the CDR3 is TGTGCCAGCAGTTACTCACCGGGGAACAATCAGCCCCAGCATTTT.

This chain links TRBV19 with TRBJ2-2, with D tentatively TRBD2 (5 bases). CDR3 length: 12 amino acids. Germline CDR1 and CDR2: LNHDA and SQIVND (reference sequence). Trimming pared 5 bases from V and 7 bases from J, leaving 8 bases between. CDR3 nucleotides: TGTGCCAGTAGTGGTGGACTCGGGGAGCTGTTTTTT. Protein: CASSGGLGELFF.

V usage is TRBV7-3 and J usage is TRBJ2-3, with 8 nucleotides matching TRBD2. Germline V gene sequence: CDR1 SGHTA, CDR2 FQGTGA. Trimming took 8 bases from V and 1 from J; bases not matched to a gene: 5. The CDR3 runs to 14 residues. As DNA, the CDR3 is TGTGCCAGCGGCCCCGGGGGGGGCACAGATACGCAGTATTTT. As protein: CASGPGGGTDTQYF.

This clone has more than one count but fewer than ten. The chain joins TRBV18 to TRBJ1-1, with D possibly matching TRBD1 (6 bases). Trimming stripped 4 bases from V and 1 base from J, with 16 bases between. CDR1 is KGHSH, CDR2 LQKENI, per germline. This CDR3 spans 16 amino acids. The CDR3 nucleotides are TGTGCCAGCTCACTCCCTAGACAGGCTGGGAACACTGAAGCTTTCTTT. It codes for CASSLPRQAGNTEAFF.

The V call is TRBV12-5, the J call TRBJ2-1; D is undetermined. From germline, CDR1 is LGHNT and CDR2 FRNRAP. The CDR3 is made up of 11 amino acids. V lost 0 bases to trimming and J lost 9 bases, with 3 bases between them. CDR3 nucleotides: TGTGCTAGTGGTTTGGTCGGTGAGCAGTTCTTC. Translating it yields CASGLVGEQFF. The whole variable domain, filled in from reference TRBV12-5 and TRBJ2-1, reads DARVTQTPRHKVTEMGQEVTMRCQPILGHNTVFWYRQTMMQGLELLAYFRNRAPLDDSGMPKDRFSAEMPDATLATLKIQPSEPRDSAVYFCASGLVGEQFFGPGTRLTVL.

The chain employs TRBV12-5 and TRBJ2-1, with 10 nucleotides matching TRBD2. After removal of 0 bases from V and 5 bases from J, the junction contained 1 base not matched to a gene. Germline assignment: CDR1 LGHNT and CDR2 FRNRAP. The CDR3 runs to 15 residues. CDR3: CASGLVAGGDNEQFF. In DNA, the CDR3 is TGTGCTAGTGGTTTGGTAGCGGGGGGGGACAATGAGCAGTTCTTC.

The CDR3 spells CASSLDPTRAATQYF. CDR3 in DNA: TGTGCCAGCAGCTTAGATCCCACGCGCGCCGCTACGCAGTATTTT. The chain combines TRBV11-2 with TRBJ2-3; no clear D gene. Looked up from germline, CDR1 is SGHAT and CDR2 is FQNNGV. This CDR3 is built from 15 residues. With 0 bases removed from V and 8 bases from J, the gap between germline ends came to 15 bases. Full variable domain (missing parts from reference TRBV11-2 and TRBJ2-3): EAGVAQSPRYKIIEKRQSVAFWCNPISGHATLYWYQQILGQGPKLLIQFQNNGVVDDSQLPKDRFSAERLKGVDSTLKIQPAKLEDSAVYLCASSLDPTRAATQYFGPGTRLTVL.

Concerning this clone: The junction departs from the called germline gene at one end, perhaps through a read error. The gene calls are TRBV4-3 and TRBJ2-1; the match to TRBD2 covers 9 bases. The germline V gene has CDR1 LGHNA and CDR2 YSLEER. This CDR3 spans 17 amino acids. The CDR3 sequence is CASSKDLIAGARNEQFF. For the CDR3, the DNA is TGCGCCAGCAGCAAAGACCTAATAGCGGGGGCAAGGAATGAGCAGTTCTTC.

The genes are TRBV10-3 and TRBJ2-7, with D hard to call. Trimming took off 2 bases at V and 0 bases at J, with 8 bases between the two ends. CDR3 length: 14 amino acids. The germline CDR1 and CDR2 sequences are ENHRY and SYGVKD. The DNA for the CDR3 is TGTGCCATCAGTGAGGGAAGGAGCTCCTACGAGCAGTACTTC. This encodes CAISEGRSSYEQYF.

This chain joins TRBV5-5 and TRBJ2-7, with TRBD1 as a possible D gene (6 bases). There are 11 residues in the CDR3. Trimming cost V 5 bases and J 3 bases, with 6 bases left between them. Germline V gene data show CDR1 as SGHKS and CDR2 as YYEKEE (reference sequence). CDR3 sequence reads: CASRDSYEQYF. The CDR3 DNA reads as TGTGCCAGCAGGGACAGCTACGAGCAGTACTTC.

The rearrangement joins TRBV7-8 to TRBJ1-2; D is uncertain. V was shortened by 2 bases and J by 5 bases, with 9 bases between the two germline ends. This CDR3 has 13 amino acids. Germline CDR1 reads SGHVS; CDR2 reads FQNEAQ. The CDR3 nucleotides are TGTGCCAGCAGCTTATTTTCGGAGTATGGCTACACCTTC. Amino acid sequence: CASSLFSEYGYTF.

The V call is TRBV6-5, the J call TRBJ1-1, with 9 positions matching TRBD1. This CDR3 contains 16 residues. Germline trimming cut 0 bases from V and 1 base from J; bases unmatched to any gene: 3. The germline V gene has CDR1 MNHEY and CDR2 SVGAGI. Here the CDR3 DNA reads TGTGCCAGCAGTTACTCGCCGGGACAGGGGAACACTGAAGCTTTCTTT. It specifies CASSYSPGQGNTEAFF.

This chain joins TRBV7-9 and TRBJ2-3; 8 bases agree with TRBD2. The length of the CDR3 is 15 residues. Germline assignment: CDR1 SEHNR and CDR2 FQNEAQ (reference sequence). The V gene end was trimmed by 3 bases and the J gene end by 5 bases; junction bases not matched to a gene: 7. CDR3 protein: CASSFSGEIGDTQYF. In DNA, the CDR3 is TGTGCCAGCAGCTTTAGCGGGGAGATCGGAGATACGCAGTATTTT.

V is TRBV18 and J is TRBJ1-6; TRBD1 agrees at 10 bases. The length of the CDR3 is 16 residues. V trimming: 2 bases; J trimming: 10 bases; junction bases outside the gene matches: 8. Germline CDR1 and CDR2: KGHSH and LQKENI. The chain's CDR3 is CASSPESGQGGSPLHF. Written as DNA, the CDR3 is TGTGCCAGCTCACCAGAATCAGGACAGGGGGGCTCACCCCTCCACTTT.

This chain joins TRBV2 and TRBJ2-7; a weak D match, TRBD1 (6 bases). Trimming removed 6 bases at V and 2 bases at J, with 14 bases between. Germline loops: CDR1 SNHLY, CDR2 FYNNEI. CDR3 length equals 14 residues. The chain's CDR3 is CASRAGGVTYEQYF. CDR3 bases: TGTGCCAGCAGGGCTGGGGGCGTTACCTACGAGCAGTACTTC.

The CDR3 nucleotides are TGCACCTGGACTAGCAATGAGCAGTTCTTC. Protein sequence: CTWTSNEQFF. The V gene is TRBV20-1, the J gene TRBJ2-1; 7 nucleotides align to TRBD2. The length of the CDR3 is 10 residues. Looked up from germline, CDR1 is DFQATT and CDR2 is SNEGSKA (reference sequence).

The chain carries TRBV5-5 and TRBJ2-5; no clear D. This CDR3 is 15 amino acids long. The V gene's germline CDR1 is SGHKS and CDR2 YYEKEE (reference sequence). The germline V and J ends were trimmed by 0 bases and 4 bases, with 13 bases remaining between them. The CDR3 protein is CASSLGAQVRETQYF. The CDR3 DNA is TGTGCCAGCAGCTTGGGGGCGCAGGTGAGAGAGACCCAGTACTTC.

This rearrangement joins TRBV5-1 to TRBJ2-7; possibly TRBD1 for D (5 bases). The CDR3 consists of 13 residues. With 3 bases removed from V and 2 bases from J, the gap between germline ends came to 9 bases. The V gene's germline CDR1 is SGHRS and CDR2 YFSETQ. CDR3 in amino acids: CASSSDSTYEQYF. The CDR3 coding sequence is TGCGCCAGCAGCTCCGACAGTACCTACGAGCAGTACTTC. The full variable domain, completed using reference TRBV5-1 and TRBJ2-7, is KAGVTQTPRYLIKTRGQQVTLSCSPISGHRSVSWYQQTPGQGLQFLFEYFSETQRNKGNFPGRFSGRQFSNSRSEMNVSTLELGDSALYLCASSSDSTYEQYFGPGTRLTVT.

This chain connects TRBV7-6 to TRBJ1-2; 10 bases are a match to TRBD1. With 6 bases clipped from V and 7 bases from J, the junction kept 14 bases outside the gene matches. The CDR3 runs to 16 residues. Looked up from germline, CDR1 is SGHVS and CDR2 is FNYEAQ. The DNA of the CDR3 is TGTGCCAGCAGACCAAGCCGGGACAGGGGTTCGGGTGGCTACACCTTC. It encodes CASRPSRDRGSGGYTF.

Only one count was recorded for this clone. V and J are TRBV10-2 and TRBJ2-7, with D unclear. Germline CDR1 reads WSHSY; CDR2 reads SAAADI. The CDR3 length is 12 residues. With 2 bases removed from V and 4 bases from J, the gap between germline ends came to 6 bases. Written as DNA, the CDR3 is TGCGCCAGCAGTGAGAGTAGATACGAGCAGTACTTC. Translation gives CASSESRYEQYF.

The V gene is TRBV27, the J gene TRBJ2-7, with 9 bases identical to TRBD2. Germline CDR1 MNHEY, CDR2 SMNVEV (reference sequence). The CDR3 has 16 residues. V shed 2 bases, J shed 3 bases, and the junction held 8 bases outside the gene matches. As DNA, the CDR3 is TGTGCCAGCAGTTTAAGCGGTAGCGGGAGTAACTACGAGCAGTACTTC. Encoded protein: CASSLSGSGSNYEQYF.